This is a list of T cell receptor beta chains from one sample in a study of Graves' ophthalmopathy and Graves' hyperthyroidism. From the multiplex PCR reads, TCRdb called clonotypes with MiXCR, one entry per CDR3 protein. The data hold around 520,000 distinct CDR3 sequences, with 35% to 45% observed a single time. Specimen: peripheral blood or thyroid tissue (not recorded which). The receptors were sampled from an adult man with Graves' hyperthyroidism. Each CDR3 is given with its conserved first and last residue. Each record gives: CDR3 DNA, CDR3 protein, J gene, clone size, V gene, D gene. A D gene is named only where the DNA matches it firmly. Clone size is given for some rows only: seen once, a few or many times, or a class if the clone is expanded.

CDR3 DNA: TGTGCCAGCAGGACTAGCGCCCTACTTTCCTACAATGAGCAGTACTTC; CDR3 protein: CASRTSALLSYNEQYF; J gene: TRBJ2-7; clone size: NA; V gene: TRBV2; D gene: TRBD2
CDR3 DNA: TGTGCCACCAGCAGAGTTGGTAGCGACATGGAGCAGTTCTTC; CDR3 protein: CATSRVGSDMEQFF; J gene: TRBJ2-1; clone size: NA; V gene: TRBV15; D gene: NA
CDR3 DNA: TGTGCCAGCAGCGTAGGCCCTAGCGGAACCTACGAGCAGTACTTC; CDR3 protein: CASSVGPSGTYEQYF; J gene: TRBJ2-7; clone size: few; V gene: TRBV9; D gene: TRBD2
CDR3 DNA: TGTGCCAGCAGTTTTGTGGGGGAGACCCAGTACTTC; CDR3 protein: CASSFVGETQYF; J gene: TRBJ2-5; clone size: many; V gene: TRBV12-3/TRBV12-4; D gene: NA
CDR3 DNA: TGTGCCATCAGTGAGCCCCGTCGCGATGAGCAGTTCTTC; CDR3 protein: CAISEPRRDEQFF; J gene: TRBJ2-1; clone size: NA; V gene: TRBV10-3; D gene: NA
CDR3 DNA: TGTGCCAGCAGTGAGAGGTCTCCTGAAAAACTGTTTTTT; CDR3 protein: CASSERSPEKLFF; J gene: TRBJ1-4; clone size: once; V gene: TRBV2; D gene: NA
CDR3 DNA: TGCAGTGCCAACAGGGCGGCCGGGGGGGACACCTTC; CDR3 protein: CSANRAAGGDTF; J gene: TRBJ1-2; clone size: NA; V gene: TRBV20-1; D gene: NA
CDR3 DNA: TGTGCCAGCCACCCGGGGGCGTGGGAGACCCAGTACTTC; CDR3 protein: CASHPGAWETQYF; J gene: TRBJ2-5; clone size: many; V gene: TRBV2; D gene: NA
CDR3 DNA: TGCAGTGCTAGCGGGCCCTACAATGAGCAGTACTTC; CDR3 protein: CSASGPYNEQYF; J gene: TRBJ2-7; clone size: few; V gene: TRBV20-1; D gene: NA
CDR3 DNA: TGTGCCAGCAGCTTAGATGTAGGAACTGAAGCTTTCTTT; CDR3 protein: CASSLDVGTEAFF; J gene: TRBJ1-1; clone size: NA; V gene: TRBV5-1; D gene: NA
CDR3 DNA: TGCAGCGTCCTCACCAACGACAATTCCTATGGCTACACCTTC; CDR3 protein: CSVLTNDNSYGYTF; J gene: TRBJ1-2; clone size: many; V gene: TRBV29-1; D gene: NA
CDR3 DNA: TGTGCCAGCAACGCCAATGAGCAGTTCTTC; CDR3 protein: CASNANEQFF; J gene: TRBJ2-1; clone size: NA; V gene: TRBV7-9; D gene: NA
CDR3 DNA: TGTGCCAGCAGTGAACAGGGATCTAACTATGGCTACACCTTC; CDR3 protein: CASSEQGSNYGYTF; J gene: TRBJ1-2; clone size: few; V gene: TRBV28; D gene: NA
CDR3 DNA: TGTGCCACCAGCCGACAAGGGAACAGCAATCAGCCCCAGCATTTT; CDR3 protein: CATSRQGNSNQPQHF; J gene: TRBJ1-5; clone size: NA; V gene: TRBV15; D gene: NA
CDR3 DNA: TGTGCCAGCAGCTTAGTGGCCACAGGGTACTCCTACGAGCAGTACTTC; CDR3 protein: CASSLVATGYSYEQYF; J gene: TRBJ2-7; clone size: many; V gene: TRBV7-2; D gene: NA
CDR3 DNA: TGTGCCAGCAGCTACTCCGGGACGGCAAGTCAGCCCCAGCATTTT; CDR3 protein: CASSYSGTASQPQHF; J gene: TRBJ1-5; clone size: NA; V gene: TRBV7-4; D gene: NA
CDR3 DNA: TGTGCCAGCAGTAGTGGGACTGAAGCTTTCTTT; CDR3 protein: CASSSGTEAFF; J gene: TRBJ1-1; clone size: many; V gene: TRBV12-3/TRBV12-4; D gene: NA
CDR3 DNA: TGTGCCAGCAGAAGACTACGCGGGGAGACCCAGTACTTC; CDR3 protein: CASRRLRGETQYF; J gene: TRBJ2-5; clone size: many; V gene: TRBV7-9; D gene: NA